This T cell receptor beta chain comes out of a study of shared clonotypes between healthy human individuals. Of note for this clone: Its cognate antigen is unknown.

Study-wide points: The represented genetic and exposure-history diversity was limited by the small number of donors.

Method: immunoSEQ multiplex PCR; TCRdb's copy keeps in-frame clones and lacks some. The sample gives approximately 340,000 clones, around 67% of which show up once; about 9.4% is in the top ten. Memory CD4+ cells were the fraction left after CD45RA+ naive selection. Deletions cut 3 bases from V and 8 bases from J, with 14 bases between. The germline V gene encodes CDR1 SGHRS and CDR2 YFSETQ. CDR3 length: 13 amino acids. V is TRBV5-1 and J is TRBJ1-2, with D possibly matching TRBD1 (6 bases). The sequence was obtained from a young man in good health. The specimen sequenced was memory CD4+ T cells sorted from blood. Subset noted: CD45RA-negative fraction. This CDR3 is CASSSSGGWGYTF. Here the CDR3 DNA reads TGCGCCAGCAGCTCCTCGGGGGGCTGGGGCTACACCTTC.